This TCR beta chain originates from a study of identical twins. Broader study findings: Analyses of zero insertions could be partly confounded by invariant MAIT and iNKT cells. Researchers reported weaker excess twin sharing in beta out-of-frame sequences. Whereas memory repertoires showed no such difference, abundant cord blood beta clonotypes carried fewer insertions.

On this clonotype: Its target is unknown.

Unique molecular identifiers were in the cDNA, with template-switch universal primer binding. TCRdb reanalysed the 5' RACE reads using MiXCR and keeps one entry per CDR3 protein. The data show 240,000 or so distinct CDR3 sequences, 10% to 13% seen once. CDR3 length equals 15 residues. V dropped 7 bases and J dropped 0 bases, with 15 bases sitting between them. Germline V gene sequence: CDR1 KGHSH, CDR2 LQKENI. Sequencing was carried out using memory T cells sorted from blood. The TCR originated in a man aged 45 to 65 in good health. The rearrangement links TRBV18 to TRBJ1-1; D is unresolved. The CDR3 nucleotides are TGTGCCAGCTTGTCCCGGGCAGACTTGAACACTGAAGCTTTCTTT. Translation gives CASLSRADLNTEAFF.